This TCR beta chain originates from a study of cytomegalovirus exposure and HLA in healthy donors. Study results and caveats: TCR beta chains numbering approximately 150 were designated cytomegalovirus-associated. It was reported that the classifier diagnosed cytomegalovirus status with high specificity and sensitivity in both the original and validation cohorts.

A multiplex PCR was run with 60 Vbeta primers and 13 Jbeta primers. Data came from immunoSEQ multiplex PCR; TCRdb stores just in-frame clones and leaves some out. The table lists more than 130,000 clones, 60% to 85% of them singletons. As for this clone: The antigen is not known.

The CDR3 runs 13 residues. Germline assignment: CDR1 GTSNPN and CDR2 SVGIG (reference sequence). Sequenced sample: PBMCs. The rearrangement links TRBV30 to TRBJ2-5; D is perhaps TRBD1 (6 bases). Matching the DNA end better, TRBJ2-7 makes the J call doubtful. The clonotype was recovered from a male donor in good health and CMV-seronegative. The CDR3 DNA reads TGTGCCTGGAGTGGCGACGACAGGTACGAGCAGTACTTC. This sequence encodes CAWSGDDRYEQYF.